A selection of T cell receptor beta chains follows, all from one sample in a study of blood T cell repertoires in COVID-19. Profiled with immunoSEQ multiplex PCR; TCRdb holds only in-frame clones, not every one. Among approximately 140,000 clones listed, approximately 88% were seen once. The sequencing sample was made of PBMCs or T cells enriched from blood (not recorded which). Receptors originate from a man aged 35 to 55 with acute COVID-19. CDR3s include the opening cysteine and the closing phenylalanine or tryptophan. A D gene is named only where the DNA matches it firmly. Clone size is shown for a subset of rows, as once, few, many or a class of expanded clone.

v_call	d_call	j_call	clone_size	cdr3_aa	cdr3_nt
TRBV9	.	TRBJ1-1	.	CASSDASDTEAFF	TGTGCCAGCAGCGATGCGTCCGACACTGAAGCTTTCTTT
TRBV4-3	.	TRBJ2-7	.	CASSQGTASYEQYF	TGCGCCAGCAGCCAAGGGACTGCCTCCTACGAGCAGTACTTC
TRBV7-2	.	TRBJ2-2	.	CASSLAPTAGTGELFF	TGTGCCAGCAGCTTAGCGCCTACCGCGGGAACCGGGGAGCTGTTTTTT
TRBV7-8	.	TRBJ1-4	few	CASSPGVGGNEKLFF	TGTGCCAGCAGCCCGGGGGTCGGAGGGAATGAAAAACTGTTTTTT
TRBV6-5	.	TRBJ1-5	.	CASSYSRFDNQPQHF	TGTGCCAGCAGTTACTCCAGGTTTGACAATCAGCCCCAGCATTTT
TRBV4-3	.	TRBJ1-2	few	CASSQDIAPYGYTF	TGCGCCAGCAGCCAAGATATAGCACCTTATGGCTACACCTTC
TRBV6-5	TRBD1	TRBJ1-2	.	CASSYSGQFYGYTF	TGTGCCAGCAGTTACTCGGGACAGTTCTATGGCTACACCTTC
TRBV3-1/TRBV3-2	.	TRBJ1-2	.	CASSQRGTNYGYTF	TGTGCCAGCAGCCAACGAGGGACAAACTATGGCTACACCTTC
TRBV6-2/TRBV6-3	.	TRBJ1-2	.	CASSYSREGGYTF	TGTGCCAGCAGTTACTCGCGAGAGGGCGGCTACACCTTC
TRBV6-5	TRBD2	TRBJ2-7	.	CASSYGLAVSYEQYF	TGTGCCAGCAGTTACGGGCTAGCGGTCTCCTACGAGCAGTACTTC
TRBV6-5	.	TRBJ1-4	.	CASRLAEVNEKLFF	TGTGCCAGCAGGCTTGCCGAGGTTAATGAAAAACTGTTTTTT
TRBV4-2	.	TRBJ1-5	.	CASSQGRRADQPQHF	TGTGCCAGCAGCCAAGGAAGGAGGGCAGACCAGCCCCAGCATTTT
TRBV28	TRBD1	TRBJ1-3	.	CASSDKVGTEVSGNTIYF	TGTGCCAGCAGTGACAAAGTCGGGACAGAAGTCTCTGGAAACACCATATATTTT
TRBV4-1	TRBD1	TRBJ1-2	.	CASSQVLEGAGYGYTF	TGCGCCAGCAGCCAAGTGCTCGAGGGGGCGGGCTATGGCTACACCTTC
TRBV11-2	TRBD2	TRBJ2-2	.	CASSFTSGRGGELFF	TGTGCCAGCAGCTTCACTAGCGGGAGGGGCGGGGAGCTGTTTTTT
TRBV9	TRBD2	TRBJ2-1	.	CASSVGGAGGLRGEQFF	TGTGCCAGCAGCGTAGGTGGAGCGGGGGGACTTCGGGGTGAGCAGTTCTTC
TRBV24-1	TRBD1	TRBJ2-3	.	CATRRTGGTDTQYF	TGTGCCACCAGGAGGACAGGGGGCACAGATACGCAGTATTTT
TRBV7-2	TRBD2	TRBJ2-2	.	CASTLTSGSIVSGELFF	TGTGCCAGCACCCTGACTAGCGGGAGTATAGTCTCCGGGGAGCTGTTTTTT
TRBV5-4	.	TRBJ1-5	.	CASSSTTSRYSNQPQHF	TGTGCCAGCAGCTCTACAACATCGAGGTATAGCAATCAGCCCCAGCATTTT
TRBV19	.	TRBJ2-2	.	CASSILGGANTGELFF	TGTGCCAGTAGTATATTAGGGGGAGCGAACACCGGGGAGCTGTTTTTT
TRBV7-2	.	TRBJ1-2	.	CASSLGRRFYGYTF	TGTGCCAGCAGCTTAGGACGGAGGTTCTATGGCTACACCTTC
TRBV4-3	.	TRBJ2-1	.	CASSQEEVAGEQFF	TGCGCCAGCAGCCAAGAAGAGGTGGCGGGAGAGCAGTTCTTC
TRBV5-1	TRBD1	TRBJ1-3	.	CASSLRTGSGAGNTIYF	TGCGCCAGCAGCCTACGGACAGGGTCCGGGGCTGGAAACACCATATATTTT
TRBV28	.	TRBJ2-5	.	CASSPGTSETQYF	TGTGCCAGCAGCCCGGGGACTTCAGAGACCCAGTACTTC